One sample yielded the 5 T cell receptor beta chains listed below, sequenced in a study of shared clonotypes between healthy human individuals. Assay: immunoSEQ multiplex PCR; the TCRdb copy retains only in-frame clones and omits some. The sample has nearly 2 million clones, 85% to 95% seen once. The naive CD8 population came from CD45RO-negative cells selected for CCR7, without terminally differentiated effector memory CD45RA+ cells. Material: naive CD8+ T cells sorted from blood. Receptors were obtained from a man younger than 35 in good health.

The rearrangement joins TRBV11-2 to TRBJ2-5, with TRBD1 identical over 9 bases. Germline CDR1 SGHAT, CDR2 FQNNGV. The CDR3 runs to 16 residues. V lost 5 bases to trimming and J lost 3 bases; unmatched junction nucleotides: 10. CDR3 protein: CASSPPADRGKETQYF. CDR3 DNA sequence: TGTGCCAGCAGCCCTCCAGCAGACAGGGGGAAAGAGACCCAGTACTTC.

V and J are TRBV5-5 and TRBJ2-1; 9 bases are shared with TRBD2. V lost 0 bases to trimming and J lost 10 bases; unmatched junction nucleotides: 5. This CDR3 spans 14 amino acids. CDR1 SGHKS and CDR2 YYEKEE come from the germline V gene (reference sequence). This chain's CDR3 is CASSLGLAGPEQFF. The CDR3 nucleotides read TGTGCCAGCAGCTTGGGTCTAGCGGGGCCCGAGCAGTTCTTC.

The genes are TRBV27 and TRBJ2-7, with D possibly being TRBD1 or TRBD2 (5 bases each). Germline CDR1 is MNHEY and CDR2 is SMNVEV (reference sequence). This CDR3 comprises 14 residues. With 6 bases removed from V and 0 bases from J, the gap between germline ends came to 12 bases. The CDR3 DNA sequence: TGTGCCAGCAGCTCCGGGACGGACTCCTACGAGCAGTACTTC. Translated: CASSSGTDSYEQYF.

The CDR3 DNA is TGTGCCGCCAAGCGGGAGAGTACCAATGAGCAGTTCTTC. It codes for CAAKRESTNEQFF. The chain recombines TRBV10-3 with TRBJ2-1, with 8 bases identical to TRBD2. The CDR3 runs 13 residues. The V gene's germline CDR1 is ENHRY and CDR2 SYGVKD. Germline trimming cut 11 bases from V and 6 bases from J; bases unmatched to any gene: 9.

The chain recombines TRBV6-5 with TRBJ2-7; 8 bases agree with TRBD2. The V gene's germline CDR1 is MNHEY and CDR2 SVGAGI. V lost 8 bases to trimming and J lost 3 bases; unmatched junction nucleotides: 6. This CDR3 spans 13 amino acids. The CDR3 sequence: CASSVAGIYEQYF. The CDR3 coding sequence is TGTGCCAGCTCGGTAGCGGGGATCTACGAGCAGTACTTC.